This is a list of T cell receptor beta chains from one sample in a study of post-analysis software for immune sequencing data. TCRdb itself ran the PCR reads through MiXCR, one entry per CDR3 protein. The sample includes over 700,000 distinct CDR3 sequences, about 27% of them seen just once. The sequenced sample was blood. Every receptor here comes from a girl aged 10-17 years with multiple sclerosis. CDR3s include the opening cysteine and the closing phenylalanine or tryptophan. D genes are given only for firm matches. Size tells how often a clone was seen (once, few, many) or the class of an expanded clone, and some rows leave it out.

CDR3 DNA: TGCAGTGCTAGCCCACTCGGCCAAGAGACCCAGTACTTC
CDR3 protein: CSASPLGQETQYF
V gene: TRBV20-1
clone size: few
J gene: TRBJ2-5
D gene: NA

CDR3 DNA: TGCGCCAGCAGCTGGAGCGGGGGGTCCTACAATGAGCAGTTCTTC
CDR3 protein: CASSWSGGSYNEQFF
V gene: TRBV4-1
clone size: NA
J gene: TRBJ2-1
D gene: TRBD2

CDR3 DNA: TGTGCCACCCGGTGGGACAGTAACTACGAGCAGTACTTC
CDR3 protein: CATRWDSNYEQYF
V gene: TRBV10-3
clone size: NA
J gene: TRBJ2-7
D gene: TRBD1

CDR3 DNA: TGTGCCATAAGGGACGGTCCCACAGATACGCAGTATTTT
CDR3 protein: CAIRDGPTDTQYF
V gene: TRBV10-3
clone size: NA
J gene: TRBJ2-3
D gene: NA

CDR3 DNA: TGCGCCAGCAGCTTGCGGGTTGCGGATGGGACCGGGGAGCTGTTTTTT
CDR3 protein: CASSLRVADGTGELFF
V gene: TRBV5-1
clone size: NA
J gene: TRBJ2-2
D gene: NA

CDR3 DNA: TGTGCCAGTAGCCCAGCCGGGACAGCCCTCTATGGCTACACCTTC
CDR3 protein: CASSPAGTALYGYTF
V gene: TRBV19
clone size: NA
J gene: TRBJ1-2
D gene: TRBD1

CDR3 DNA: TGTGCCAGCAGTTCGAGTCCCCAGGGGGGAGGGGCAGATACGCAGTATTTT
CDR3 protein: CASSSSPQGGGADTQYF
V gene: TRBV2
clone size: few
J gene: TRBJ2-3
D gene: NA

CDR3 DNA: TGTGCCAGCAGCTTGGAGCAGACAGGTTTGGCTTTCTTT
CDR3 protein: CASSLEQTGLAFF
V gene: TRBV5-6
clone size: NA
J gene: TRBJ1-1
D gene: NA

CDR3 DNA: TGCAGTGCTAGGACTTTAGGGGTCTACAATGAGCAGTTCTTC
CDR3 protein: CSARTLGVYNEQFF
V gene: TRBV20-1
clone size: few
J gene: TRBJ2-1
D gene: NA

CDR3 DNA: TGCAGTGCTGGACCTCTAGCGGGGATGAGAGAGACCCAGTACTTC
CDR3 protein: CSAGPLAGMRETQYF
V gene: TRBV20-1
clone size: few
J gene: TRBJ2-5
D gene: TRBD2

CDR3 DNA: TGTGCCAGCAGCTTAATGGTAGCGGGAGCTGGCGGAGATACGCAGTATTTT
CDR3 protein: CASSLMVAGAGGDTQYF
V gene: TRBV7-2
clone size: NA
J gene: TRBJ2-3
D gene: TRBD2

CDR3 DNA: TGTGCCAGCTCACCAGACCAGCCGGCAACTAATGAAAAACTGTTTTTT
CDR3 protein: CASSPDQPATNEKLFF
V gene: TRBV18
clone size: few
J gene: TRBJ1-4
D gene: NA

CDR3 DNA: TGTGCCAGCAGGCCAAGACTGATAATTAATGAAAAACTGTTTTTT
CDR3 protein: CASRPRLIINEKLFF
V gene: TRBV2
clone size: few
J gene: TRBJ1-4
D gene: NA

CDR3 DNA: TGTGCCACCGGGGGAGATACGCAGTATTTT
CDR3 protein: CATGGDTQYF
V gene: TRBV5-5
clone size: many
J gene: TRBJ2-3
D gene: NA

CDR3 DNA: TGTGCCATCAGTGCCGGACTAAATGAAAAACTGTTTTTT
CDR3 protein: CAISAGLNEKLFF
V gene: TRBV10-3
clone size: NA
J gene: TRBJ1-4
D gene: NA

CDR3 DNA: TGTGCCAGCAGTTTGCCCCAAGGGGTGGTAGGCAATGAGCAGTTCTTC
CDR3 protein: CASSLPQGVVGNEQFF
V gene: TRBV28
clone size: once
J gene: TRBJ2-1
D gene: NA

CDR3 DNA: TGCAGTGCTAGAGTTGGGTCAACTAATGAAAAACTGTTTTTT
CDR3 protein: CSARVGSTNEKLFF
V gene: TRBV20-1
clone size: NA
J gene: TRBJ1-4
D gene: NA